Listed here are 20 T cell receptor beta chains from one sample, sequenced in a study of cytomegalovirus exposure and HLA in healthy donors. PCR amplification relied on 60 Vbeta primers (plus 13 Jbeta primers). The protocol was immunoSEQ multiplex PCR, while the TCRdb copy is restricted to in-frame clones and leaves out a portion. The sample contains about 150,000 clones, about two thirds of which appear only once. Input material: PBMCs. The source is a man aged 55 to 70 in good health and CMV-seronegative.

The rearrangement uses TRBV15 and TRBJ1-3, with 8 bases identical to TRBD1. Looked up from germline, CDR1 is LNHNV and CDR2 is YYDKDF (reference sequence). This CDR3 comprises 16 residues. The trim removed 5 bases at V and 0 bases at J, leaving 6 bases unmatched. The CDR3 is CATSRDRTSSGNTIYF. The DNA of the CDR3 is TGTGCCACCAGCCGGGACAGGACGAGCTCTGGAAACACCATATATTTT.

CDR3 nucleotides: TGTGCCAGCAACAGGGTTCCCAGCAATCAGCCCCAGCATTTT. This gives the protein CASNRVPSNQPQHF. This chain joins TRBV28 and TRBJ1-5, with D possibly matching TRBD1 (6 bases). CDR3 length equals 14 residues. Germline CDR1 is MDHEN and CDR2 is SYDVKM. V was shortened by 7 bases and J by 1 base, with 11 bases between the two germline ends.

The CDR3 loop reads CASSIVSSQPQHF. The CDR3 DNA follows: TGTGCCAGTAGTATAGTATCCAGTCAGCCCCAGCATTTT. This rearrangement joins TRBV19 to TRBJ1-5; D is unresolved. Trimming took off 1 base at V and 6 bases at J, with 7 bases between the two ends. The CDR3 extends over 13 amino acids. Looked up from germline, CDR1 is LNHDA and CDR2 is SQIVND (reference sequence).

The chain recombines TRBV4-1 with TRBJ2-7; 8 bases match TRBD2. Losses at the gene ends were 0 bases for V and 2 bases for J; bases not matched to a gene: 3. Germline CDR1 is MGHRA and CDR2 is YSYEKL. This CDR3 region has 15 residues. The chain's CDR3 is CASSQEGGRTYEQYF. The CDR3 bases are TGCGCCAGCAGCCAAGAGGGCGGGAGGACCTACGAGCAGTACTTC.

The rearrangement links TRBV28 to TRBJ1-3; D perhaps matches TRBD1 (5 bases). This CDR3 spans 17 amino acids. V dropped 2 bases and J dropped 0 bases, with 14 bases sitting between them. CDR1 and CDR2 from the germline V gene are MDHEN and SYDVKM. This CDR3 is CASSLETGANSGNTIYF. In DNA, the CDR3 is TGTGCCAGCAGTTTAGAAACTGGGGCCAACTCTGGAAACACCATATATTTT.

V is TRBV5-8 and J is TRBJ2-3; the D gene is possibly TRBD1 (5 bases). Germline CDR1 SGHTS, CDR2 YDEGEE. With 0 bases removed from V and 1 base from J, the gap between germline ends came to 12 bases. CDR3 length: 16 amino acids. CDR3 nucleotides: TGTGCCAGCAGCTTGGGGGGCAGGGTCCGCACAGATACGCAGTATTTT. Protein sequence: CASSLGGRVRTDTQYF.

This chain connects TRBV15 to TRBJ2-1, with 12 bases aligning to TRBD2. Per germline, CDR1 LNHNV and CDR2 YYDKDF (reference sequence). Trimming took 3 bases from V and 7 from J; bases not matched to a gene: 7. The CDR3 is made up of 16 amino acids. The CDR3 reads CATSSLRTSGTNEQFF. The CDR3 DNA reads TGTGCCACCAGCAGTCTAAGGACTAGCGGGACTAATGAGCAGTTCTTC.

The chain employs TRBV25-1 and TRBJ2-7; a possible D gene is TRBD1 (5 bases). Germline V gene data show CDR1 as MGHDK and CDR2 as SYGVNS. The CDR3 length is 15 residues. With 7 bases removed from V and 1 base from J, the gap between germline ends came to 17 bases. The CDR3 region has the DNA TGTGCCAGCACCCGACAGCGTACCCGGTCCTACGAGCAGTACTTC. This gives the protein CASTRQRTRSYEQYF.

This sequence joins TRBV4-2 and TRBJ1-1, with 7 bases fitting TRBD1. Germline V CDR1 and CDR2: LGHNA, YNFKEQ. The CDR3 sequence is 14 residues long. V trimming: 4 bases; J trimming: 5 bases; junction bases outside the gene matches: 7. The CDR3 loop is CASSPSRGQTEAFF. The CDR3 nucleotides read TGTGCCAGCAGCCCGTCTAGGGGACAGACTGAAGCTTTCTTT.

The chain recombines TRBV20-1 with TRBJ1-1; TRBD1 might be the D (6 bases). The germline gives CDR1 DFQATT, CDR2 SNEGSKA (reference sequence). V was pared by 5 bases and J by 8 bases, with 12 bases between. The CDR3 consists of 11 residues. CDR3 DNA: TGCAGTGCTTATAGAGGGGGAGAAGCTTTCTTT. It translates to CSAYRGGEAFF.

The chain combines TRBV5-1 with TRBJ2-5; 7 nucleotides match TRBD2. The germline V gene encodes CDR1 SGHRS and CDR2 YFSETQ. J gave up 4 bases and V 0 bases, and 6 bases lay outside the gene matches. This CDR3 has 15 amino acids. The CDR3 here is CASSLGSGIGETQYF. The CDR3 DNA reads TGCGCCAGCAGCTTGGGCAGCGGGATCGGAGAGACCCAGTACTTC.

The table lists this clone with a count of one. DNA of the CDR3: TGCGCCAGCAGCCAGTCGGACAGGGCCCCTGAAGCTTTCTTT. Amino acid sequence: CASSQSDRAPEAFF. The chain employs TRBV4-1 and TRBJ1-1; 8 bases are a match to TRBD1. CDR3 length equals 14 residues. The J segment lost 6 bases and the V segment lost 3 bases, leaving 6 bases of the junction unmatched. The V gene's germline CDR1 is MGHRA and CDR2 YSYEKL.

This clone was seen a few times. V gene TRBV28 combines with J gene TRBJ1-5; the D is unclear. CDR1 and CDR2 (germline): MDHEN, SYDVKM. V lost 1 base, J lost 6 bases, and 7 bases lay in between. The CDR3 is 13 residues long. For the CDR3, the DNA is TGTGCCAGCAGTTTATCGAGGGTTCAGCCCCAGCATTTT. Encoded protein: CASSLSRVQPQHF. The whole variable domain, filled in from reference TRBV28 and TRBJ1-5, reads DVKVTQSSRYLVKRTGEKVFLECVQDMDHENMFWYRQDPGLGLRLIYFSYDVKMKEKGDIPEGYSVSREKKERFSLILESASTNQTSMYLCASSLSRVQPQHFGDGTRLSIL.

The gene calls are TRBV6-6 and TRBJ1-6; D possibly corresponds to TRBD1 (6 bases). Trimming pared 7 bases from V and 8 bases from J, leaving 18 bases between. The germline V gene encodes CDR1 MNHNY and CDR2 SVGAGI (reference sequence). The CDR3 loop spans 15 amino acids. The CDR3 nucleotides are TGTGCCAGCACCTCAGGGGCAGGGTTGGATTCACCCCTCCACTTT. Its translation: CASTSGAGLDSPLHF.

The chain uses TRBV6-5 and TRBJ1-1; TRBD1 agrees at 7 bases. Per germline, CDR1 MNHEY and CDR2 SVGAGI. The trim removed 2 bases at V and 3 bases at J, leaving 9 bases unmatched. This CDR3 spans 16 amino acids. CDR3 nucleotide sequence: TGTGCCAGCAGTTACGAACAGGGACAGCTCCACACTGAAGCTTTCTTT. This translates into CASSYEQGQLHTEAFF.

This CDR3 is CASSEYGGAGVGEQYF. CDR3 in DNA: TGTGCCAGCAGTGAATATGGGGGCGCGGGAGTCGGTGAGCAGTACTTC. The V and J genes are TRBV6-1 and TRBJ2-7; D may be TRBD2 (7 bases). Germline loops: CDR1 MNHNS, CDR2 SASEGT. Between the trimmed V and J ends, which lost 2 bases and 7 bases, there was a span of 21 bases. The CDR3 has 16 residues.

This chain uses TRBV28 with TRBJ1-5; TRBD1 might be the D (5 bases). Germline CDR1 is MDHEN and CDR2 is SYDVKM. The CDR3 covers 12 residues. Trimming pared 4 bases from V and 7 bases from J, leaving 8 bases between. CDR3 DNA: TGTGCCAGCAGTTCTGGGGGGCAGCCCCAGCATTTT. Its protein is CASSSGGQPQHF.

The rearrangement joins TRBV6-1 to TRBJ1-2; 9 bases align to TRBD1. Germline V gene data show CDR1 as MNHNS and CDR2 as SASEGT. The J segment lost 2 bases and the V segment lost 5 bases, leaving 3 bases of the junction unmatched. This CDR3 region has 14 residues. The CDR3 loop reads CASSNGQGNYGYTF. The CDR3 DNA reads TGTGCCAGCAGTAACGGACAGGGGAACTATGGCTACACCTTC.

This clone was seen just once. V is TRBV7-2 and J is TRBJ2-2, with TRBD2 identical over 9 bases. CDR3 length: 15 residues. The V gene's germline CDR1 is SGHTA and CDR2 FQGNSA. Trimming cost V 1 base and J 7 bases; bases outside gene matches: 4. The CDR3 loop is CASSLVAGEGGELFF. DNA for the CDR3: TGTGCCAGCAGCTTAGTAGCGGGAGAGGGCGGGGAGCTGTTTTTT.

J is TRBJ2-3 and V is TRBV2, with D tentatively TRBD1 (5 bases). This CDR3 contains 14 residues. V dropped 6 bases and J dropped 2 bases, with 12 bases sitting between them. Germline CDR1 reads SNHLY; CDR2 reads FYNNEI. The CDR3 nucleotides are TGTGCCAGCAGGCCCAGGGTCAACACAGATACGCAGTATTTT. It encodes CASRPRVNTDTQYF.